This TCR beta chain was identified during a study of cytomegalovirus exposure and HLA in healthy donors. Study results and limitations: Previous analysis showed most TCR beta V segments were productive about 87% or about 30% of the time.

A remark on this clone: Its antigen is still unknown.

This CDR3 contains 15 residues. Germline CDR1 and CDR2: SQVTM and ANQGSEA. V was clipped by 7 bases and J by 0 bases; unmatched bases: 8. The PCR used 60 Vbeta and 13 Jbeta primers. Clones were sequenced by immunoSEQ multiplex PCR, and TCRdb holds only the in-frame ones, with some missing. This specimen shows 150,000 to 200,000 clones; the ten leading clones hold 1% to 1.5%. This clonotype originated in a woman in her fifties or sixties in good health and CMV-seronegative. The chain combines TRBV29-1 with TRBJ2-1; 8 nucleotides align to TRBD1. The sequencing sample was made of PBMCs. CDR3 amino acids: CSGRDRLSSYNEQFF. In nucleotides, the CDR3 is TGCAGCGGTAGGGACAGGCTAAGCTCCTACAATGAGCAGTTCTTC.